This T cell receptor (beta chain) was observed in a study of graft-versus-host responses after intestinal transplantation. About the research overall: Every one of the recipients received anti-thymocyte globulin induction and afterwards took tacrolimus and steroids for around 3 years.

Produced via immunoSEQ multiplex PCR; TCRdb's table is partial and in-frame only. The repertoire has roughly 99,000 clones, roughly 86% of them found once; the top ten carry about 1.5%. V lost 3 bases to trimming and J lost 4 bases, with 19 bases between them. This CDR3 has 17 residues. Germline V gives CDR1 KGHSH, CDR2 LQKENI. This chain uses TRBV18 with TRBJ2-1; D unclear. The sequenced sample was PBMCs, obtained 255 days after intestinal transplant. This sequence was found in a human patient who received an intestinal transplant, so some T cells may come from the graft donor. CDR3 region: CASSPDGSTPHYNEQFF. The CDR3 bases are TGTGCCAGCTCACCCGACGGCTCCACACCCCATTACAATGAGCAGTTCTTC.